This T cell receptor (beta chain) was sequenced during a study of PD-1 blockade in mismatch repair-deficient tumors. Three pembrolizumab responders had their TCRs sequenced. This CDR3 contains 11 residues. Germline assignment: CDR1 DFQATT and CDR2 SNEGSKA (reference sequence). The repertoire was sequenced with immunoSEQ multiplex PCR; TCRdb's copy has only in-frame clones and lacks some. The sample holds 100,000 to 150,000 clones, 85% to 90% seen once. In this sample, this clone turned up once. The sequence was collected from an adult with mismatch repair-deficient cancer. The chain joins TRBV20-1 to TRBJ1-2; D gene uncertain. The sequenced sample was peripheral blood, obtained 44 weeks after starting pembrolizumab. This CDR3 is CSAITNYGYTF. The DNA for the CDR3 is TGCAGCGCGATTACTAACTATGGCTACACCTTC.